These T cell receptor beta chains were read from a single sample in a study of human T cells and chemical hapten exposure. TCRdb reprocessed the RACE reads with MiXCR, giving one entry per CDR3 protein. The table shows over 85,000 distinct CDR3 sequences, with around 12% occurring only once. The sample was whole blood, taken in connection with sensitization to the hapten diphenylcyclopropenone (DPC). These receptors all stem from a middle-aged woman with alopecia areata. Some clones in this sample may be carry-over from other donors' samples. Both conserved end residues are part of each CDR3. Fields, in order: clone size, D gene, V gene, J gene, CDR3 DNA, CDR3 protein. The D gene is left open where the match is weak. Size is omitted from some rows. Given values are once, few, many or a class for expanded clones.

clone size: .; D gene: TRBD2; V gene: TRBV3-1; J gene: TRBJ2-7; CDR3 DNA: TGTGCCAGCAGCCTTAGACTAGCGGGAGGGGTCTACGAGCAGTACTTC; CDR3 protein: CASSLRLAGGVYEQYF
clone size: .; D gene: TRBD2; V gene: TRBV18; J gene: TRBJ2-4; CDR3 DNA: TGTGCCAGCTCACCAATAGCGGGAGAAGGGTTGAGAGCCAAAAACATTCAGTACTTC; CDR3 protein: CASSPIAGEGLRAKNIQYF
clone size: many; D gene: .; V gene: TRBV18; J gene: TRBJ2-2; CDR3 DNA: TGTGCCAGCTCCCCGGGGAGGTCGAACACCGGGGAGCTGTTTTTT; CDR3 protein: CASSPGRSNTGELFF
clone size: many; D gene: .; V gene: TRBV6-5; J gene: TRBJ1-6; CDR3 DNA: TGTGCCAGCAGTTACTCAGAGAGGTTCTATAATTCACCCCTCCACTTT; CDR3 protein: CASSYSERFYNSPLHF
clone size: many; D gene: TRBD2; V gene: TRBV6-4; J gene: TRBJ2-1; CDR3 DNA: TGTGCCAGCAGTGATAGTAGCGGGGTATCCTACAATGAGCAGTTCTTC; CDR3 protein: CASSDSSGVSYNEQFF
clone size: few; D gene: TRBD2; V gene: TRBV29-1; J gene: TRBJ2-1; CDR3 DNA: TGCAGCGTTCGTACTAGCGGGTTGGCCAATGAGCAGTTCTTC; CDR3 protein: CSVRTSGLANEQFF
clone size: few; D gene: .; V gene: TRBV11-2; J gene: TRBJ2-3; CDR3 DNA: TGTGCCAGCAGCTTAGGCGACCCAGATACGCAGTATTTT; CDR3 protein: CASSLGDPDTQYF
clone size: few; D gene: TRBD1; V gene: TRBV5-1; J gene: TRBJ2-3; CDR3 DNA: TGCGCCAGCAGCTTGGATTATAGGCGGGACAGGGCCCGCACAGATACGCAGTATTTT; CDR3 protein: CASSLDYRRDRARTDTQYF
clone size: few; D gene: .; V gene: TRBV6-2/TRBV6-3; J gene: TRBJ1-3; CDR3 DNA: TGTGCCAGCGGGCTGATCTCTGGAAACACCATATATTTT; CDR3 protein: CASGLISGNTIYF
clone size: .; D gene: TRBD2; V gene: TRBV5-1; J gene: TRBJ2-5; CDR3 DNA: TGCGCCAGCAGTAAGGGGCAGCGGGAGGCGGCCCAGTACTTC; CDR3 protein: CASSKGQREAAQYF
clone size: .; D gene: .; V gene: TRBV6-2/TRBV6-3; J gene: TRBJ1-6; CDR3 DNA: TGTGCCAGCAGTTACGGTGATCTTTATTCACCCCTCCACTTT; CDR3 protein: CASSYGDLYSPLHF
clone size: many; D gene: .; V gene: TRBV7-6; J gene: TRBJ2-7; CDR3 DNA: TGTGCCAGCAGCTTAGCGCCAGGGTTTGAGGAGCAGTACTTC; CDR3 protein: CASSLAPGFEEQYF
clone size: many; D gene: TRBD2; V gene: TRBV23-1; J gene: TRBJ2-5; CDR3 DNA: TGCGCCAGCAGTCAATCGAGAGTAGCGGGACCCCAAGAGACCCAGTACTTC; CDR3 protein: CASSQSRVAGPQETQYF
clone size: .; D gene: TRBD1; V gene: TRBV3-1; J gene: TRBJ2-7; CDR3 DNA: TGTGCCAGCAGCCCATACCGGGACAGGGTCTACGAGCAGTACTTC; CDR3 protein: CASSPYRDRVYEQYF
clone size: many; D gene: TRBD1; V gene: TRBV4-1; J gene: TRBJ1-2; CDR3 DNA: TGCGCCAGCAGCCACGGGACAGGGAATGACTATGGCTACACCTTC; CDR3 protein: CASSHGTGNDYGYTF
clone size: .; D gene: .; V gene: TRBV7-2; J gene: TRBJ2-7; CDR3 DNA: TGTGCCAGCAGCTTAGACACGGAGCAGTACTTC; CDR3 protein: CASSLDTEQYF
clone size: few; D gene: TRBD2; V gene: TRBV5-1; J gene: TRBJ2-3; CDR3 DNA: TGCGCCAGCAGCTTGGCCCTAGCGGTCTTCACAGATACGCAGTATTTT; CDR3 protein: CASSLALAVFTDTQYF
clone size: .; D gene: .; V gene: TRBV28; J gene: TRBJ1-2; CDR3 DNA: TGTGCCAGCAGCCTGTCCGGGCCCTTCTATGGCTACACCTTC; CDR3 protein: CASSLSGPFYGYTF
clone size: .; D gene: TRBD2; V gene: TRBV2; J gene: TRBJ2-2; CDR3 DNA: TGTGCCACGGGAGGACTAGCGTCCGGGGAGCTGTTTTTT; CDR3 protein: CATGGLASGELFF
clone size: .; D gene: .; V gene: TRBV5-1; J gene: TRBJ2-1; CDR3 DNA: TGCGCCAGCAGCTTGGGGGACCGTGGTGAGCAGTTCTTC; CDR3 protein: CASSLGDRGEQFF
clone size: .; D gene: .; V gene: TRBV6-5; J gene: TRBJ1-2; CDR3 DNA: TGTGCCAGCAGTTACGTACAGAACTATGGCTACACCTTC; CDR3 protein: CASSYVQNYGYTF
clone size: many; D gene: .; V gene: TRBV6-6; J gene: TRBJ1-4; CDR3 DNA: TGTGCCAGCAGTTACCTACAGGGTACTGAAAAACTGTTTTTT; CDR3 protein: CASSYLQGTEKLFF
clone size: few; D gene: .; V gene: TRBV28; J gene: TRBJ2-5; CDR3 DNA: TGTGCCAGCGATGGGACCGGGGGTCGGGAGGAGACCCAGTACTTC; CDR3 protein: CASDGTGGREETQYF
clone size: many; D gene: .; V gene: TRBV7-9; J gene: TRBJ2-7; CDR3 DNA: TGTGCCAGCAGCTCGTGGCGGGATGTCCCCTACGAGCAGTACTTC; CDR3 protein: CASSSWRDVPYEQYF
clone size: many; D gene: .; V gene: TRBV18; J gene: TRBJ2-7; CDR3 DNA: TGTGCCAGCTCACCCCTGCAGGAGGGGGGAGAGCAGTACTTC; CDR3 protein: CASSPLQEGGEQYF
clone size: .; D gene: .; V gene: TRBV7-2; J gene: TRBJ1-4; CDR3 DNA: TGTGCCAGCAGCCCAGGGGTTTCTAATCAAAAACTGTTTTTT; CDR3 protein: CASSPGVSNQKLFF
clone size: .; D gene: .; V gene: TRBV7-2; J gene: TRBJ2-7; CDR3 DNA: TGTGCCAGCAGCCCCGGTGTATGGGACGGTGAGCAGTACTTC; CDR3 protein: CASSPGVWDGEQYF
clone size: few; D gene: .; V gene: TRBV6-5; J gene: TRBJ1-5; CDR3 DNA: TGTGCGGCAGGCGACTGGAGCAATCAGCCCCAGCATTTT; CDR3 protein: CAAGDWSNQPQHF
clone size: .; D gene: TRBD1; V gene: TRBV29-1; J gene: TRBJ1-1; CDR3 DNA: TGCAGCGTTGCGGACAGGAGGTACACTGAAGCTTTCTTT; CDR3 protein: CSVADRRYTEAFF
clone size: few; D gene: .; V gene: TRBV20-1; J gene: TRBJ2-7; CDR3 DNA: TGCAGTGCTAGAGGTACAGGGTTCTCCTACGAGCAGTACTTC; CDR3 protein: CSARGTGFSYEQYF
clone size: many; D gene: .; V gene: TRBV4-3; J gene: TRBJ2-3; CDR3 DNA: TGCGCCAGCAGCCAGGCCTTCCGACTCCCTGTAGCCACAGATACGCAGTATTTT; CDR3 protein: CASSQAFRLPVATDTQYF
clone size: many; D gene: TRBD1; V gene: TRBV9; J gene: TRBJ2-1; CDR3 DNA: TGTGCCAGCAGCGTAGTCGAGACAGGGATGTTCGAGGAGCAGTTCTTC; CDR3 protein: CASSVVETGMFEEQFF
clone size: many; D gene: TRBD2; V gene: TRBV7-2; J gene: TRBJ2-3; CDR3 DNA: TGTGCCACCTCCCGGGGGGGGAGCACAGATACGCAGTATTTT; CDR3 protein: CATSRGGSTDTQYF
clone size: .; D gene: TRBD2; V gene: TRBV5-5; J gene: TRBJ2-7; CDR3 DNA: TGTGCCAGCAGCCCTATTAGCGGGAATCACGAGCAGTACTTC; CDR3 protein: CASSPISGNHEQYF
clone size: .; D gene: .; V gene: TRBV6-6; J gene: TRBJ2-7; CDR3 DNA: TGTGCCAGCAGCCGGACAGAGCCCGAGCAGTACTTC; CDR3 protein: CASSRTEPEQYF
clone size: many; D gene: .; V gene: TRBV12-3/TRBV12-4; J gene: TRBJ2-7; CDR3 DNA: TGTGCCAGCAGTTCTTCAGGGTCCTACGAGCAGTACTTC; CDR3 protein: CASSSSGSYEQYF
clone size: .; D gene: TRBD2; V gene: TRBV7-2; J gene: TRBJ2-5; CDR3 DNA: TGTGCCAGCAGCTCCAGGTTGGGAGGGGAGACCCAGTACTTC; CDR3 protein: CASSSRLGGETQYF
clone size: .; D gene: .; V gene: TRBV20-1; J gene: TRBJ2-7; CDR3 DNA: TGCAGCTCACCCAGGGGACACGAGCAGTACTTC; CDR3 protein: CSSPRGHEQYF
clone size: few; D gene: TRBD2; V gene: TRBV3-1; J gene: TRBJ2-7; CDR3 DNA: TGTGCCAGCAGCCCAATCGGGACTAGCGTCCAGGGGGAGCAGTACTTC; CDR3 protein: CASSPIGTSVQGEQYF